The 30 T cell receptor beta chains in this list originate from one sample, sequenced in a study of cytomegalovirus exposure and HLA in healthy donors. It was with 60 Vbeta and 13 Jbeta primers that the PCR ran. Profiled with immunoSEQ multiplex PCR; TCRdb holds only in-frame clones, not every one. The repertoire holds 90,000 to 150,000 clones, with 74% as singletons. The sample taken for sequencing was PBMCs. Source of these receptors: a human donor in good health.

The rearrangement links TRBV19 to TRBJ2-3; a weak D match, TRBD1 (6 bases). The V gene's germline CDR1 is LNHDA and CDR2 SQIVND (reference sequence). This CDR3 is 14 amino acids long. Trimming removed 4 bases from V and 0 bases from J, with 8 bases in between. CDR3 nucleotides: TGTGCCAGTAGTACAACAGGGAGCACAGATACGCAGTATTTT. Translating it yields CASSTTGSTDTQYF.

This chain joins TRBV14 and TRBJ1-1; D might be TRBD1 (6 bases). Germline V gene lookup returns CDR1 SGHDN and CDR2 FVKESK. The CDR3 runs 13 residues. Trimming pared 4 bases from V and 5 bases from J, leaving 11 bases between. The CDR3 is CASSLDRKTEAFF. For the CDR3, the DNA is TGTGCCAGCAGCCTGGACAGAAAGACTGAAGCTTTCTTT.

The V and J genes are TRBV29-1 and TRBJ1-6; a weak D match, TRBD1 (6 bases). Trimming pared 6 bases from V and 9 bases from J, leaving 15 bases between. There are 13 residues in the CDR3. From germline, CDR1 is SQVTM and CDR2 ANQGSEA. The CDR3 region is CSVQGQRGSPLHF. DNA of the CDR3: TGCAGCGTCCAAGGACAGCGCGGTTCACCCCTCCACTTT.

This clone appeared once. The chain uses TRBV29-1 and TRBJ2-1; TRBD1 might be the D (6 bases). The length of the CDR3 is 17 residues. Germline CDR1 and CDR2: SQVTM and ANQGSEA. Trimming removed 7 bases at V and 8 bases at J, with 30 bases between. Here the CDR3 DNA reads TGCAGCGCCCCAGGGGCGTCAGGGGCCCTCGGAGTGCATGAGCAGTTCTTC. It specifies CSAPGASGALGVHEQFF.

The chain joins TRBV28 to TRBJ1-5; D perhaps matches TRBD1 (5 bases). The V end lost 8 bases, the J end lost 9 bases, and 14 bases lay between the germline ends. Germline-derived CDR1 and CDR2 are MDHEN and SYDVKM. This CDR3 contains 12 residues. The CDR3 sequence is CASQLTGMPQHF. For the CDR3, the DNA is TGTGCCAGCCAACTAACAGGAATGCCCCAGCATTTT.

The rearrangement uses TRBV29-1 and TRBJ1-2; a possible D gene is TRBD1 (5 bases). V was clipped by 5 bases and J by 7 bases, with 14 bases between them. The CDR3 covers 12 residues. Germline lookup yields CDR1 SQVTM and CDR2 ANQGSEA. The CDR3 nucleotides read TGCAGCGTTTACAAATGGGGGGGTGGCTACACCTTC. Amino acid sequence: CSVYKWGGGYTF.

This clone was picked up one time. The chain has TRBV7-2 and TRBJ1-5; D uncertain. The CDR3 has 15 residues. V was clipped by 1 base and J by 0 bases, with 7 bases between them. Germline V gene sequence: CDR1 SGHTA, CDR2 FQGNSA. In nucleotides, the CDR3 is TGTGCCAGCAGCTTAGACCGGGATAGCAATCAGCCCCAGCATTTT. Its translation is CASSLDRDSNQPQHF.

The V gene is TRBV12-2, the J gene TRBJ1-2; the table's D call, TRBD1, was not checked against the DNA. TRBV12-2 corresponds to a pseudogene. This CDR3 region has 18 residues. The CDR3 loop reads CASRLEGLSPLPNYGYTF. The CDR3 DNA sequence: TGTGCAAGTCGCTTAGAGGGGCTATCACCTCTGCCTAACTATGGCTACACCTTC.

V usage is TRBV9 and J usage is TRBJ1-3; the match to TRBD1 covers 8 bases. This CDR3 is 13 amino acids long. Germline CDR1 reads SGDLS; CDR2 reads YYNGEE. V shed 4 bases, J shed 6 bases, and the junction held 3 bases outside the gene matches. Here the CDR3 reads CASSSGQENTIYF. The DNA for the CDR3 is TGTGCCAGCAGCTCGGGACAGGAAAACACCATATATTTT.

The rearrangement uses TRBV6-5 and TRBJ1-4; D uncertain. Germline CDR1 MNHEY, CDR2 SVGAGI. The CDR3 consists of 15 residues. Trimming removed 5 bases at V and 0 bases at J, with 10 bases between. CDR3 bases: TGTGCCAGCAGTCGCTCGGGTGCAACTAATGAAAAACTGTTTTTT. Translation: CASSRSGATNEKLFF.

The chain recombines TRBV5-1 with TRBJ2-1, with 11 nucleotides matching TRBD2. The V gene end was trimmed by 0 bases and the J gene end by 8 bases; junction bases not matched to a gene: 7. CDR3 length equals 16 residues. CDR1 and CDR2 (germline): SGHRS, YFSETQ. CDR3 bases: TGCGCCAGCAGCTTGGATAGCGGGAGGGCCGTCGATGAGCAGTTCTTC. Translation gives CASSLDSGRAVDEQFF.

Worth noting for this clone: The sample holds other DNA sequences that translate to the same CDR3. The chain uses TRBV30 and TRBJ2-7; TRBD2 matches 7 bases. The junction had 9 bases not matched to a gene; V was cut back by 3 bases and J by 1 base. Germline values: CDR1 GTSNPN, CDR2 SVGIG (reference sequence). CDR3 length: 15 residues. The CDR3: CAWSVLGGNSYEQYF. The CDR3 coding sequence is TGTGCCTGGAGCGTACTGGGAGGGAATTCCTACGAGCAGTACTTC.

V and J are TRBV5-4 and TRBJ2-1; TRBD2 is a possible D gene (5 bases). The germline V gene encodes CDR1 SGHNT and CDR2 YYREEE (reference sequence). Trimming stripped 0 bases from V and 13 bases from J, with 11 bases between. The CDR3 sequence is 12 residues long. The CDR3: CASSLALAGQFF. The CDR3 DNA is TGTGCCAGCAGCTTGGCCCTAGCCGGCCAGTTCTTC. The variable domain in full, with the rest retrieved from reference TRBV5-4 and TRBJ2-1, is ETGVTQSPTHLIKTRGQQVTLRCSSQSGHNTVSWYQQALGQGPQFIFQYYREEENGRGNFPPRFSGLQFPNYSSELNVNALELDDSALYLCASSLALAGQFFGPGTRLTVL.

This chain joins TRBV27 and TRBJ1-1; D may be TRBD1 (6 bases). CDR1 and CDR2 (germline): MNHEY, SMNVEV (reference sequence). The CDR3 spans 14 residues. V was cut by 2 bases and J by 8 bases, with 15 bases left in between. The CDR3 protein is CASSLTRGTPEAFF. The CDR3 DNA reads as TGTGCCAGCAGTTTAACAAGGGGGACCCCCGAAGCTTTCTTT.

This chain joins TRBV28 and TRBJ1-5, with 11 bases lining up with TRBD1. The CDR3 contains 15 residues. Germline V lookup: CDR1 MDHEN, CDR2 SYDVKM. V trimming: 6 bases; J trimming: 1 base; junction bases outside the gene matches: 2. CDR3 amino acids: CASRRTGGSNQPQHF. The CDR3 DNA reads as TGTGCCAGCAGACGGACAGGGGGCAGCAATCAGCCCCAGCATTTT.

DNA for the CDR3: TGCGCCAGCAGCCAAGCACTGATCGGCGGGGAGCTGTTTTTT. The encoded protein is CASSQALIGGELFF. This chain connects TRBV4-3 to TRBJ2-2; D gene ambiguous. CDR1 LGHNA and CDR2 YSLEER come from the germline V gene. The CDR3 contains 14 residues. V was shortened by 1 base and J by 7 bases, with 10 bases between the two germline ends.

The chain carries TRBV19 and TRBJ2-5; the D is unclear. CDR1 and CDR2 from the germline V gene are LNHDA and SQIVND (reference sequence). The CDR3 spans 13 residues. Trimming shortened V by 4 bases and J by 1 base, and 7 bases separated the two germline ends. The CDR3 sequence: CASSRRGQETQYF. CDR3 sequence (DNA): TGTGCCAGTAGTAGAAGAGGCCAAGAGACCCAGTACTTC.

This clone appeared once. The CDR3 nucleotides read TGTGCCACCAGCGGGTTAGCGCGGGAAAGTGAGCAGTTCTTC. It translates to CATSGLARESEQFF. The chain combines TRBV15 with TRBJ2-1; D possibly corresponds to TRBD2 (6 bases). Germline CDR1 and CDR2: LNHNV and YYDKDF (reference sequence). The CDR3 runs 14 residues. Trimming cost V 5 bases and J 9 bases, with 17 bases left between them.

The DNA for the CDR3 is TGCAATGCCATGACTCTTCGGGAAGCTTTCTTT. Translated, it gives CNAMTLREAFF. The V and J genes are TRBV20-1 and TRBJ1-1; no reliable D call. CDR1 is DFQATT, CDR2 SNEGSKA, per germline (reference sequence). This CDR3 comprises 11 residues.

The rearrangement uses TRBV7-9 and TRBJ2-7, with TRBD1 as a possible D gene (6 bases). The V end lost 4 bases, the J end lost 6 bases, and 16 bases lay between the germline ends. The germline gives CDR1 SEHNR, CDR2 FQNEAQ (reference sequence). This CDR3 has 14 residues. CDR3 sequence: CASSSATGWGEQYF. The DNA of the CDR3 is TGTGCCAGCAGCTCTGCGACAGGCTGGGGCGAGCAGTACTTC.

This chain joins TRBV5-6 and TRBJ2-5, with TRBD2 identical over 9 bases. This CDR3 region has 16 residues. The germline V gene has CDR1 SGHDT and CDR2 YYEEEE. V dropped 2 bases and J dropped 1; count of bases not matched to a gene: 6. The chain's CDR3 is CASSFFSGGFQETQYF. Here the CDR3 DNA reads TGTGCCAGCAGCTTTTTTAGCGGGGGATTCCAAGAGACCCAGTACTTC.

This clone was seen once. The chain joins TRBV7-9 to TRBJ1-4; D is possibly TRBD1 (5 bases). Trimming took 5 bases from V and 7 from J, leaving 20 bases between them. Per the germline V gene, CDR1 is SEHNR and CDR2 is FQNEAQ (reference sequence). The CDR3 contains 16 residues. The CDR3 loop is CASSRLGQGSREKLFF. The CDR3 coding sequence is TGTGCCAGCAGCCGCCTTGGGCAGGGCTCACGTGAAAAACTGTTTTTT. The full variable domain, with the rest looked up from reference TRBV7-9 and TRBJ1-4, is DTGVSQNPRHKITKRGQNVTFRCDPISEHNRLYWYRQTLGQGPEFLTYFQNEAQLEKSRLLSDRFSAERPKGSFSTLEIQRTEQGDSAMYLCASSRLGQGSREKLFFGSGTQLSVL.

CDR3 DNA sequence: TGTGCCAGCAGTCAGGTGGTGGTCAGGGAGCAGTTCTTC. Protein product: CASSQVVVREQFF. The gene calls are TRBV7-9 and TRBJ2-1; D is unresolved. The CDR3 is 13 amino acids. CDR1 is SEHNR, CDR2 FQNEAQ, per germline (reference sequence). With 6 bases removed from V and 10 bases from J, the gap between germline ends came to 16 bases.

The chain combines TRBV7-2 with TRBJ1-5; 11 nucleotides agree with TRBD1. After removal of 5 bases from V and 6 bases from J, the junction contained 6 bases not matched to a gene. CDR1 SGHTA and CDR2 FQGNSA come from the germline V gene. CDR3 length equals 15 residues. The CDR3 here is CASSPRTGGFQPQHF. The CDR3 nucleotides read TGTGCCAGCAGCCCGAGGACAGGGGGCTTTCAGCCCCAGCATTTT. The variable domain in full, with the rest retrieved from reference TRBV7-2 and TRBJ1-5, is GAGVSQSPSNKVTEKGKDVELRCDPISGHTALYWYRQSLGQGLEFLIYFQGNSAPDKSGLPSDRFSAERTGGSVSTLTIQRTQQEDSAVYLCASSPRTGGFQPQHFGDGTRLSIL.

J is TRBJ1-2 and V is TRBV28, with TRBD1 identical over 8 bases. Germline CDR1 MDHEN, CDR2 SYDVKM. CDR3 length: 16 amino acids. V shed 6 bases and J 4 bases; nucleotides not matched to a gene: 13. For the CDR3, the DNA is TGTGCCAGCAGGGAATCCGGGACAGGAAGCTTCTATGGCTACACCTTC. The encoded protein is CASRESGTGSFYGYTF.

This clone has just one count. The chain is built from TRBV4-3 and TRBJ1-1; D call uncertain. Per germline, CDR1 LGHNA and CDR2 YSLEER. V lost 5 bases and J lost 4, with 8 bases in between. CDR3 size: 12 residues. CDR3 loop: CASSSRFTEAFF. For the CDR3, the DNA is TGCGCCAGCAGCTCCAGATTCACTGAAGCTTTCTTT.

The V call is TRBV5-5, the J call TRBJ1-2; the D is unclear. The CDR3 is 13 residues long. V shed 4 bases and J shed 8 bases, with 15 bases lying between them. CDR1 SGHKS and CDR2 YYEKEE come from the germline V gene (reference sequence). The CDR3 protein is CASSRENVVGYTF. The CDR3 DNA follows: TGTGCCAGCAGCCGGGAGAACGTTGTGGGCTACACCTTC.

The chain links TRBV10-3 to TRBJ2-1; TRBD2 aligns across 7 bases. The CDR3 loop spans 12 amino acids. With 0 bases clipped from V and 13 bases from J, the junction kept 3 bases outside the gene matches. CDR1 is ENHRY and CDR2 is SYGVKD in the germline V gene. CDR3 protein: CAISESAGVQFF. Written as DNA, the CDR3 is TGTGCCATCAGTGAGTCGGCGGGGGTCCAGTTCTTC.

CDR3 sequence (DNA): TGTGCCAGTAATGGGAGGGGCTTAGAAAAACTGTTTTTT. This gives the protein CASNGRGLEKLFF. The chain has TRBV19 and TRBJ1-4; D might be TRBD1 (5 bases). The length of the CDR3 is 13 residues. Per the germline V gene, CDR1 is LNHDA and CDR2 is SQIVND (reference sequence). V lost 7 bases to trimming and J lost 8 bases, with 14 bases between them.

V is TRBV18 and J is TRBJ1-5; D gene ambiguous. Germline V gene sequence: CDR1 KGHSH, CDR2 LQKENI. This CDR3 has 11 residues. The V end lost 5 bases, the J end lost 5 bases, and 4 bases lay between the germline ends. CDR3 sequence: CASSFDQPQHF. Written as DNA, the CDR3 is TGTGCCAGCTCATTCGATCAGCCCCAGCATTTT.